This T cell receptor (beta chain) derives from a study of blood T cells in healthy people across ages (dated by TCRdb to the mid-2010s). A note on the overall study: In model experiments, roughly one uniquely barcoded TCR beta cDNA molecule per two T cells was captured by template switching. To track age-related changes in TCR beta repertoire diversity, the study relied on deep sequencing normalized with unique cDNA molecular identifiers. Donors were grouped into four age groups: young (average 16 years), middle-aged (roughly 40), aged (roughly 62) and long-lived (approximately 81). To avoid experimental bias, donors of different ages were distributed randomly across sequencing lanes. Using the same blood draw, the study looked at two additional independent replicas of 1 million unique cDNA reads for two donors, one aged 18 to 30 and the other aged 80 or older. Points the paper makes about the study in general: Estimates of total diversity based on one million sequenced T cells were considered lower bounds and underestimates. Compared with the aged group, the long-lived group had more naive CD4+ T cells, fewer expanded clones and increased TCR diversity, suggesting age selection. As age increased, observed TCR beta diversity per million T cells dropped in a roughly linear way, and a significant reduction was already evident by age 40. Observed TCR beta diversity correlated strongly with the percentage of naive T cells measured by flow cytometry. Because donor CMV infection status was unknown, age-related changes in expanded clonotypes were potentially confounded. Since profiling was done on bulk unsorted PBMCs, naive and antigen-experienced compartments could not be conclusively compared.

The method behind the library was 5' RACE. These reads were obtained on an Illumina HiSeq 2500. A second PCR of roughly 7 to 11 cycles was performed with a sample-barcoded 5' primer and a J-beta primer mix. A template-switch 5' adaptor carrying 12 random nucleotides introduced a unique molecular identifier onto each TCR beta cDNA molecule. At least 2.5 million CDR3-containing paired-end reads were obtained from each sample. First-strand cDNA was synthesized from all RNA with the Mint cDNA synthesis kit, primed by a TRBC-specific oligonucleotide. All cDNA was treated with uracil-DNA glycosylase and then went through a first 18-cycle PCR with the universal primers M1SS and BC2_uni_R. The authors' pipeline ran thus. Each sample was normalized by randomly selecting 1 million high-quality reads, each carrying a distinct molecular identifier. Instead of being binned into consensus sequences, reads with shared molecular identifiers were discarded. CDR3 identification, clonotype clustering and error correction used MiTCR with a Q25 quality threshold and the strictest error-elimination algorithm. A nonparametric unseen species model with Euler transformation was used to estimate a lower bound on total TCR beta diversity. The public reads were run again by TCRdb, first through fastp at Q25 and then through MiXCR, and only productive beta chains were kept. One record per CDR3 amino acid sequence lists the most common genes and DNA. These V and J calls rely on TCRdb rather than the paper's analysis. This sample gives roughly 1,300,000 distinct CDR3 sequences in total; 59% of them show up just once. 5% to 7% of the sample goes to the ten largest clones.

On this clonotype itself: Its target antigen remains unknown. Base qualities were left out, and no much larger clone turns up one base away.

Taken from the germline V gene, the CDR1 and CDR2 loops are SQVTM and ANQGSEA. V is clipped by 1 base and J by 0 bases, and the sequence between their germline boundaries is 7 bases long. Reading from cysteine to phenylalanine, the CDR3 counts 14 amino acids. Only the CDR3 DNA stays, 42 bases, in frame from base 1. The roughly 39 donors, aged about 6 to 95 years, were systemically healthy Caucasian individuals from Russia. Ten milliliters of peripheral blood were collected from each donor into EDTA-treated Vacutainer tubes. Ficoll-Paque density-gradient centrifugation was used to isolate PBMCs, with at least 7 million per sample. Total RNA, at least 6 micrograms per sample, was extracted from PBMCs with Trizol reagent. For every donor, flow cytometry on a PBMC aliquot measured the percentage of naive CD45RAhigh/CD27high T cells.

Recombination linked TRBV29-1 to TRBJ1-3; too little of a D gene remains to name it. This TCR was recovered from a man aged 18 to 30 in good health. The sequenced material came from blood. The DNA sequence is as follows: TGCAGCGTTGAAGTCCGCCTCTCTGGAAACACCATATATTTT. Its translation is CSVEVRLSGNTIYF.